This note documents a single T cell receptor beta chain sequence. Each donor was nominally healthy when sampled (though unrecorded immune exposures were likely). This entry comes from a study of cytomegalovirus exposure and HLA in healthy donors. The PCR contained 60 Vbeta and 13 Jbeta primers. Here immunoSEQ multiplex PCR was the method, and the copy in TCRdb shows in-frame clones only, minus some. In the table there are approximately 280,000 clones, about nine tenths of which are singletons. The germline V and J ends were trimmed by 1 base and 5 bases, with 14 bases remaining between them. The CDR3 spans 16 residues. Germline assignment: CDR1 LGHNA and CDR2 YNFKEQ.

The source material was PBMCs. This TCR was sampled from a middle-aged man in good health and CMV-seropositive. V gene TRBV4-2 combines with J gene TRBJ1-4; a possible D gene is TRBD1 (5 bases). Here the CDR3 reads CASSQVDQDKNEKLFF. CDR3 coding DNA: TGTGCCAGCAGCCAAGTAGATCAGGACAAAAATGAAAAACTGTTTTTT.